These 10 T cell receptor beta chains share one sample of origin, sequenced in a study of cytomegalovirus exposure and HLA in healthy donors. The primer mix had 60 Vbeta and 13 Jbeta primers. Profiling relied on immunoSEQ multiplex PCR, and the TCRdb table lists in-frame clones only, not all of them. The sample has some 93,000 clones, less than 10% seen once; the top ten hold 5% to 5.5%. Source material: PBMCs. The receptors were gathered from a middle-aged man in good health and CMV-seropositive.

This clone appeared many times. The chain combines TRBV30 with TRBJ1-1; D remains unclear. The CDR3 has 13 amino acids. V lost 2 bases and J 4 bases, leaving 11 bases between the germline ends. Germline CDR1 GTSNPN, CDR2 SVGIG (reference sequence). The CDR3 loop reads CAWSTGRSTEAFF. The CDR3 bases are TGTGCCTGGAGTACGGGGAGGAGCACTGAAGCTTTCTTT.

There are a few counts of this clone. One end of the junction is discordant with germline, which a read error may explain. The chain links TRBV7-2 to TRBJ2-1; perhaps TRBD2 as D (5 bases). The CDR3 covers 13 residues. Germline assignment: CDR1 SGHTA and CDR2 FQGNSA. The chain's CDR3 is CASSVAPRGGQFF. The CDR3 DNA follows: TGTGCCAGCAGCGTAGCCCCCCGAGGAGGGCAGTTCTTC. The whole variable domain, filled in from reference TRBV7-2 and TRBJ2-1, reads GAGVSQSPSNKVTEKGKDVELRCDPISGHTALYWYRQSLGQGLEFLIYFQGNSAPDKSGLPSDRFSAERTGGSVSTLTIQRTQQEDSAVYLCASSVAPRGGQFFGPGTRLTVL.

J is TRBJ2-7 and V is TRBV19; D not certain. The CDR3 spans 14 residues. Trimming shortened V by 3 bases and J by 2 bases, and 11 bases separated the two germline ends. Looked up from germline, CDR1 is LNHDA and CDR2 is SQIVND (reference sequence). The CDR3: CASSIGRLTYEQYF. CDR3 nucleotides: TGTGCCAGTAGTATTGGAAGACTTACCTACGAGCAGTACTTC.

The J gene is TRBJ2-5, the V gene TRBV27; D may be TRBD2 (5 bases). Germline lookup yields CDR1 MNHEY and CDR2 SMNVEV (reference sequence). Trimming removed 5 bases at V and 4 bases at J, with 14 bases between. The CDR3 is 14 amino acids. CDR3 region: CASSQDGGGETQYF. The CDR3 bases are TGTGCCAGCAGTCAGGACGGAGGTGGAGAGACCCAGTACTTC.

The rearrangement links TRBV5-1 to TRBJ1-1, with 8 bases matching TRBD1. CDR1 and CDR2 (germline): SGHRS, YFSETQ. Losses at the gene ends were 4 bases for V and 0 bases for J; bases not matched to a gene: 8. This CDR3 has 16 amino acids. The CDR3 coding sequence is TGCGCCAGCAGCACCCAGGGGGCTAACATGAACACTGAAGCTTTCTTT. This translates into CASSTQGANMNTEAFF.

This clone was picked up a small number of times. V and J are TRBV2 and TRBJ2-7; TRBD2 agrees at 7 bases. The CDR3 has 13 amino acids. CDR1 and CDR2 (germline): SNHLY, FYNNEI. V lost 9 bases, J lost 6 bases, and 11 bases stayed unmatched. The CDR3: CASHNPGGREQYF. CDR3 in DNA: TGTGCCAGTCACAATCCGGGGGGACGCGAGCAGTACTTC. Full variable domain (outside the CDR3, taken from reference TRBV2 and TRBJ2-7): EPEVTQTPSHQVTQMGQEVILRCVPISNHLYFYWYRQILGQKVEFLVSFYNNEISEKSEIFDDQFSVERPDGSNFTLKIRSTKLEDSAMYFCASHNPGGREQYFGPGTRLTVT.

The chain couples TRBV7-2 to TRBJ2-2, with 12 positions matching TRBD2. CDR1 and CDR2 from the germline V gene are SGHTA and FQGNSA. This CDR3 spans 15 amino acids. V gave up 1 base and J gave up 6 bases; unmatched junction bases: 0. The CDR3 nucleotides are TGTGCCAGCAGCTTAGGACTAGCGGGAGCCGGGGAGCTGTTTTTT. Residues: CASSLGLAGAGELFF.

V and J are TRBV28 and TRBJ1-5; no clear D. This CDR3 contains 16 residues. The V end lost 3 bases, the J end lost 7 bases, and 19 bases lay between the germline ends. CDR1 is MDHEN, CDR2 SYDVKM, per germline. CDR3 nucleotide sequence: TGTGCCAGCAGTTTCCGACGAGGGCTCCTAAGGCAGCCCCAGCATTTT. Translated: CASSFRRGLLRQPQHF.

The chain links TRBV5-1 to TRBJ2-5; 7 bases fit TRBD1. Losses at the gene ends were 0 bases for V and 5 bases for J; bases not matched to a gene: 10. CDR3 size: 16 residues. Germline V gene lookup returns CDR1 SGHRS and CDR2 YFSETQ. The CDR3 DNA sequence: TGCGCCAGCAGCTTGGATGGTAAAGGGGGCTGGGAGACCCAGTACTTC. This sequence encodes CASSLDGKGGWETQYF.

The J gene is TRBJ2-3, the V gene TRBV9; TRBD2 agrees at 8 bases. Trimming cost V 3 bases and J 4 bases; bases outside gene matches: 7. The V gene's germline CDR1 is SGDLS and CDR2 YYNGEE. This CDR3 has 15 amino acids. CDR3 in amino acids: CASSEREGFADTQYF. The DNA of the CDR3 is TGTGCCAGCAGCGAACGGGAGGGTTTCGCAGATACGCAGTATTTT.